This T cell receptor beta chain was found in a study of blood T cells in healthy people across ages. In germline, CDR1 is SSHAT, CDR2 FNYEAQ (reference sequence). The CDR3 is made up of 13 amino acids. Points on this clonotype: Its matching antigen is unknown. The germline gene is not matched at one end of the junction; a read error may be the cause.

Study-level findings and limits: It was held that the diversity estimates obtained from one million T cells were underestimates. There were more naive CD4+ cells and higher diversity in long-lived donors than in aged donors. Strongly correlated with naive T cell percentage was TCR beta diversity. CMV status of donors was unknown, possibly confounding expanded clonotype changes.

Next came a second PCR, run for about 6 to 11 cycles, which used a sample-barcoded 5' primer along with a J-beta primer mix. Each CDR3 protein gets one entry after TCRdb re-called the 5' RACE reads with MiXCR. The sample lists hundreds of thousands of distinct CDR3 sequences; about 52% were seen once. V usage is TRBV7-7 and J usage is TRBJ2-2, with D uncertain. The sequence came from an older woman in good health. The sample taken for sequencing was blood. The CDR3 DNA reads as TGTGCTAGCAGCACGTATAACACCGGGGAGCTGTTTTTT. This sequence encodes CASSTYNTGELFF.